This is a list of T cell receptor beta chains from one sample in a study of T cells in Graves' hyperthyroidism and ophthalmopathy. TCRdb re-derived calls from the multiplex PCR reads in MiXCR, one entry per CDR3 protein. The sample holds more than 55,000 distinct CDR3 sequences, roughly 58% seen once. Sequencing used blood. The receptor source for this set is a woman aged 55-69 years with Graves' ophthalmopathy. Each CDR3 is given with its conserved first and last residue. The order of the fields is clone size, V gene, J gene, D gene, CDR3 protein, CDR3 DNA. D genes are given only for firm matches. Size values are once, few and many counts, or a class for expanded clones, and some rows have none.

.	TRBV15	TRBJ2-5	TRBD2	CATSRRGTSGRAEETQYF	TGTGCCACCAGCAGGAGGGGGACTAGCGGGAGGGCGGAAGAGACCCAGTACTTC
many	TRBV12-3/TRBV12-4	TRBJ2-3	.	CASSLALEGRTQYF	TGTGCCAGCAGTTTAGCGCTCGAGGGTCGGACGCAGTATTTT
.	TRBV6-5	TRBJ2-7	.	CASRGSGKDDQYF	TGTGCCAGCAGGGGGTCGGGGAAAGACGATCAGTACTTC
.	TRBV4-2	TRBJ1-1	.	CASSQDEGSHTEAFF	TGTGCCAGCAGCCAAGACGAGGGGTCACACACTGAAGCTTTCTTT
.	TRBV6-6	TRBJ1-1	.	CASSYGPEMNTEAFF	TGTGCCAGCAGTTACGGCCCTGAGATGAACACTGAAGCTTTCTTT
.	TRBV6-4	TRBJ1-2	TRBD1	CASSVEQGYGYTF	TGTGCCAGCAGTGTAGAACAGGGGTATGGCTACACCTTC
.	TRBV10-1	TRBJ2-1	.	CASRGTPSSYNEQFF	TGCGCCAGCAGAGGGACTCCGAGCTCCTACAATGAGCAGTTCTTC
.	TRBV7-9	TRBJ1-6	.	CASSLGTDDSPLHF	TGTGCCAGCAGCTTAGGGACGGACGATTCACCCCTCCACTTT
.	TRBV7-8	TRBJ2-1	.	CASSFDGLIYNEQFF	TGTGCCAGCAGCTTCGATGGACTAATTTACAATGAGCAGTTCTTC
.	TRBV5-1	TRBJ2-5	TRBD1	CASSWGQAGQPQYF	TGCGCCAGCAGCTGGGGACAGGCGGGACAGCCCCAGTACTTC
.	TRBV7-9	TRBJ1-1	.	CASSLEFRENTEAFF	TGTGCCAGCAGCCTAGAGTTCAGAGAGAACACTGAAGCTTTCTTT
many	TRBV11-2	TRBJ2-1	TRBD2	CASSLVGGGAVYEQFF	TGTGCCAGCAGCTTAGTCGGCGGGGGGGCCGTCTATGAGCAGTTCTTC
.	TRBV2	TRBJ1-1	.	CASSPGTDEAFF	TGTGCCAGCAGTCCCGGGACCGACGAAGCTTTCTTT
.	TRBV6-4	TRBJ2-3	.	CASSPGASGADTQYF	TGTGCCAGCAGTCCCGGGGCTAGTGGGGCAGATACGCAGTATTTT
many	TRBV25-1	TRBJ2-2	.	CASSEGNTGELFF	TGTGCCAGCAGTGAGGGGAACACCGGGGAGCTGTTTTTT
once	TRBV20-1	TRBJ2-1	TRBD2	CSAHDGFRGGRYNEQFF	TGCAGTGCTCACGACGGGTTTCGGGGGGGCCGCTACAATGAGCAGTTCTTC
.	TRBV20-1	TRBJ2-1	TRBD2	CSARGLAGVSYNEQFF	TGCAGTGCTAGGGGTCTAGCGGGGGTCTCCTACAATGAGCAGTTCTTC
.	TRBV24-1	TRBJ1-2	.	CATSDLDYNYGYTF	TGTGCCACCAGTGATTTGGATTATAATTATGGCTACACCTTC
.	TRBV7-2	TRBJ1-6	TRBD1	CAAGGSESNNSPLHF	TGTGCCGCAGGGGGTTCGGAGTCGAATAATTCACCCCTCCACTTT
many	TRBV2	TRBJ2-2	TRBD1	CASRRTGGDTGELFF	TGTGCCAGCAGGAGGACAGGGGGCGACACCGGGGAGCTGTTTTTT
.	TRBV24-1	TRBJ2-3	.	CATSGDTSTDTQYF	TGTGCCACCAGTGGTGATACTAGCACAGATACGCAGTATTTT
once	TRBV2	TRBJ1-2	.	CASSETAIDYGYTF	TGTGCCAGCAGTGAAACAGCGATTGACTATGGCTACACCTTC
few	TRBV9	TRBJ1-2	.	CASSVGGETYGYTF	TGTGCCAGCAGCGTAGGCGGGGAGACCTATGGCTACACCTTC
few	TRBV9	TRBJ1-6	.	CASSVDQGSSPLHF	TGTGCCAGCAGCGTAGACCAGGGTAGTTCACCCCTCCACTTT
few	TRBV20-1	TRBJ2-7	TRBD2	CSASLAGRYEQYF	TGCAGTGCTTCACTAGCGGGAAGGTACGAGCAGTACTTC
many	TRBV6-4	TRBJ1-3	TRBD1	CASSFLGQAKVPSSGNTIYF	TGTGCCAGCAGTTTCCTGGGACAGGCTAAAGTTCCGAGCTCTGGAAACACCATATATTTT
.	TRBV5-1	TRBJ2-1	TRBD2	CASSLRGGGDNEQFF	TGTGCCAGCAGCTTGAGGGGCGGGGGGGACAATGAGCAGTTCTTC
many	TRBV19	TRBJ2-5	.	CASSMDPRRPETQYF	TGTGCCAGTAGTATGGACCCAAGACGACCGGAGACCCAGTACTTC
.	TRBV5-5	TRBJ1-6	.	CASSLDANRGSPLHF	TGTGCCAGCAGCTTGGATGCAAATAGGGGTTCACCCCTCCACTTT
once	TRBV7-9	TRBJ2-3	.	CASSARDSTDTQYF	TGTGCCAGCAGCGCCCGGGACAGCACAGATACGCAGTATTTT
many	TRBV20-1	TRBJ1-2	.	CSASSLSGTLTYGYTF	TGCAGTGCTAGTTCGCTGTCGGGGACTTTAACCTATGGCTACACCTTC
.	TRBV25-1	TRBJ2-7	TRBD1	CASVEAHRGYEQYF	TGTGCCAGCGTTGAAGCCCACAGGGGTTACGAGCAGTACTTC
.	TRBV14	TRBJ1-6	.	CASSQGVPGLSPLHF	TGTGCCAGCAGCCAAGGTGTCCCAGGACTTTCACCCCTCCACTTT
.	TRBV15	TRBJ1-1	TRBD1	CATSRDRGQGATEAFF	TGTGCCACCAGCAGAGATCGGGGTCAGGGGGCAACTGAAGCTTTCTTT
.	TRBV20-1	TRBJ2-1	.	CSASLGGLIYNEQFF	TGCAGTGCTAGTTTAGGGGGACTAATATACAATGAGCAGTTCTTC
.	TRBV7-9	TRBJ2-7	.	CASSLGSRVGGEQYF	TGTGCCAGCAGCTTGGGGTCCAGGGTAGGCGGGGAGCAGTACTTC
many	TRBV7-2	TRBJ2-6	.	CASSFIFGGSGANVLTF	TGTGCCAGCAGTTTCATTTTCGGGGGCTCTGGGGCCAACGTCCTGACTTTC
many	TRBV11-2	TRBJ2-7	.	CASSLARGGNYEQYF	TGTGCCAGCAGCTTAGCGAGAGGGGGAAACTACGAGCAGTACTTC
.	TRBV6-5	TRBJ2-7	.	CASSYSGETRSYF	TGTGCCAGCAGTTACTCGGGGGAAACTCGCAGTTACTTC
.	TRBV29-1	TRBJ1-5	.	CSIRVDEDQPQHF	TGCAGCATCAGGGTAGATGAGGATCAGCCCCAGCATTTT
many	TRBV6-1	TRBJ1-5	.	CASSEVGLGTHSNQPQHF	TGTGCCAGCAGTGAAGTCGGCTTAGGGACACATAGCAATCAGCCCCAGCATTTT
.	TRBV5-1	TRBJ2-3	TRBD2	CASSLISGISTDTQYF	TGCGCCAGCAGCTTGATCAGCGGGATTTCGACAGATACGCAGTATTTT
.	TRBV9	TRBJ2-2	.	CASSPLLINNEQGGTGELFF	TGTGCCAGCAGCCCTTTGTTGATTAACAATGAGCAGGGAGGTACCGGGGAGCTGTTTTTT
.	TRBV29-1	TRBJ2-5	TRBD2	CSVEDRTSSHKETQYF	TGCAGCGTTGAAGATCGGACTAGCAGTCACAAAGAGACCCAGTACTTC
.	TRBV20-1	TRBJ2-7	.	CSARASAGISYEQYF	TGCAGTGCTAGAGCCTCGGCAGGGATCTCCTACGAGCAGTACTTC
.	TRBV6-6	TRBJ1-3	.	CASSYSPDHTIYF	TGTGCCAGCAGTTACTCACCGGATCACACCATATATTTT
many	TRBV6-6	TRBJ2-5	.	CASRTDREGSQETQYF	TGTGCCAGCAGAACGGACAGGGAGGGGTCCCAAGAGACCCAGTACTTC
many	TRBV9	TRBJ2-5	.	CASSAPGRLQETQYF	TGTGCCAGCAGCGCACCGGGACGTCTCCAAGAGACCCAGTACTTC
.	TRBV9	TRBJ1-3	TRBD1	CASSVGGQGTSENTIYF	TGTGCCAGCAGCGTAGGGGGACAGGGGACCTCTGAAAACACCATATATTTT
.	TRBV19	TRBJ1-2	.	CASSMGLSYGYTF	TGTGCCAGTAGTATGGGACTTTCCTATGGCTACACCTTC
.	TRBV20-1	TRBJ1-5	.	CSARGQGNQPQHF	TGCAGTGCTAGGGGTCAGGGGAATCAGCCCCAGCATTTT
once	TRBV7-6	TRBJ1-5	.	CASSYNQPQHF	TGTGCCAGCAGCTACAATCAGCCCCAGCATTTT
.	TRBV20-1	TRBJ2-2	TRBD2	CSARDRWREGSVTGELFF	TGCAGTGCTAGAGATCGTTGGCGGGAGGGGTCGGTCACCGGGGAGCTGTTTTTT
.	TRBV7-2	TRBJ2-7	TRBD1	CASSQDAPGQGYEQYF	TGTGCCAGCAGCCAAGATGCCCCCGGACAGGGCTACGAGCAGTACTTC
.	TRBV20-1	TRBJ1-4	TRBD1	CSARGGQGSNEKLFF	TGCAGTGCTAGAGGGGGACAGGGGAGCAATGAAAAACTGTTTTTT
many	TRBV27	TRBJ2-1	.	CASSLKAPYNEQFF	TGTGCCAGCAGTTTAAAGGCCCCCTACAATGAGCAGTTCTTC
.	TRBV28	TRBJ1-5	.	CASRPNPDSTNQPQHF	TGTGCCAGCAGGCCAAATCCCGACAGCACCAATCAGCCCCAGCATTTT
.	TRBV2	TRBJ1-3	TRBD1	CASSGRQGAGNTIYF	TGTGCCAGCAGTGGTAGGCAGGGGGCTGGAAACACCATATATTTT
once	TRBV6-1	TRBJ2-1	.	CASKQVYNEQFF	TGTGCCAGCAAACAGGTCTACAATGAGCAGTTCTTC